This T cell receptor (beta chain) was obtained from a study of blood T cells in healthy people across ages (dated by TCRdb to 2015 to 2017). A note on the overall study: In model experiments, template switching captured roughly one uniquely barcoded TCR beta cDNA molecule for every two T cells. The study measured age-related changes in TCR beta repertoire diversity using deep sequencing normalized with unique cDNA molecular identifiers. The donors were split into four age groups: young (average 16 years), middle-aged (roughly 42), aged (more than 55) and long-lived (approximately 80). To avoid experimental bias, donors of different ages were distributed randomly across sequencing lanes. For two donors (one aged 18 to 30 and one aged 80 or older), the study analyzed two additional independent replicas of 1 million unique cDNA reads from the same blood draw.

The donors were some 39 Caucasian individuals from Russia, aged 6 to 90 years, who were systemically healthy. Around 9.9 milliliters of peripheral blood were collected from each donor into EDTA-treated Vacutainer tubes. Ficoll-Paque density-gradient centrifugation was used to isolate PBMCs, with at least 7 million per sample. Trizol reagent was used to extract total RNA from PBMCs, with at least 6 micrograms per sample. For every donor, flow cytometry on a PBMC aliquot measured the percentage of naive CD45RAhigh/CD27high T cells. Points the paper makes about the study in general: Since profiling was done on bulk unsorted PBMCs, naive and antigen-experienced compartments could not be conclusively compared. Because donor CMV infection status was unknown, age-related changes in expanded clonotypes were potentially confounded. Compared with the aged group, the long-lived group had more naive CD4+ T cells, fewer expanded clones and increased TCR diversity, suggesting age selection. There was a strong correlation between observed TCR beta diversity and the percentage of naive T cells measured by flow cytometry. Estimates of total diversity based on one million sequenced T cells were regarded as lower bounds and as underestimates. As age increased, observed TCR beta diversity per million T cells dropped in a roughly linear way, and a significant reduction was already evident by age around 41.

Receptor libraries were prepared by 5' RACE. Sequencer: Illumina HiSeq 2500. The second PCR ran for roughly 6 to 11 cycles and used a J-beta primer mix along with a sample-barcoded 5' primer. Each TCR beta cDNA molecule received a unique molecular identifier from a template-switch 5' adaptor carrying 12 random nucleotides. Each sample yielded at least 3 million CDR3-containing paired-end reads. All of the RNA was converted into first-strand cDNA using the Mint cDNA synthesis kit, with a TRBC-specific oligonucleotide serving as the primer. Following uracil-DNA glycosylase treatment, a first 18-cycle PCR with universal primers M1SS and BC2_uni_R was performed on all cDNA. The authors processed their data as follows. Each sample was normalized by randomly selecting 1 million high-quality reads, each carrying a distinct molecular identifier. Instead of being binned into consensus sequences, reads with shared molecular identifiers were discarded. MiTCR, with a Q25 quality threshold and the strictest error-elimination algorithm, was used for CDR3 identification, clonotype clustering and error correction. A nonparametric unseen species model with Euler transformation was used to estimate a lower bound on total TCR beta diversity. In TCRdb, the public reads were trimmed at Q25 with fastp and aligned with MiXCR, with productive beta chains retained. Identical CDR3 protein sequences are pooled into one entry, listed with their most common genes and DNA. These V and J calls derive from TCRdb rather than the authors' analysis. For this sample there are under 950,000 distinct CDR3 sequences; about 20% appear just once. In total, the top ten clones hold 20% to 25% of the sample.

Regarding this clonotype: Its antigen is not yet known. No qualities accompany the bases; no much larger clone lies one base away.

Clipping removes 0 bases from V and 9 bases from J, with 9 as the unmatched junction base count. The CDR3, from cysteine to phenylalanine, totals 16 residues. The read is trimmed to its CDR3 DNA, 48 bases read in frame from base 1. Via the germline V gene, CDR1 is MGHRA and CDR2 YSYEKL. The sequence derives from a man between 65 and 85 years old in good health. The sequenced sample consisted of blood. The chain uses TRBV4-1 and TRBJ2-2; 8 of the junction bases match TRBD2. The base sequence is TGCGCCAGCAGCCAAGATGAAGTCGGGGGGGCTCGGGAGCTGTTTTTT. Its coded protein is CASSQDEVGGARELFF.